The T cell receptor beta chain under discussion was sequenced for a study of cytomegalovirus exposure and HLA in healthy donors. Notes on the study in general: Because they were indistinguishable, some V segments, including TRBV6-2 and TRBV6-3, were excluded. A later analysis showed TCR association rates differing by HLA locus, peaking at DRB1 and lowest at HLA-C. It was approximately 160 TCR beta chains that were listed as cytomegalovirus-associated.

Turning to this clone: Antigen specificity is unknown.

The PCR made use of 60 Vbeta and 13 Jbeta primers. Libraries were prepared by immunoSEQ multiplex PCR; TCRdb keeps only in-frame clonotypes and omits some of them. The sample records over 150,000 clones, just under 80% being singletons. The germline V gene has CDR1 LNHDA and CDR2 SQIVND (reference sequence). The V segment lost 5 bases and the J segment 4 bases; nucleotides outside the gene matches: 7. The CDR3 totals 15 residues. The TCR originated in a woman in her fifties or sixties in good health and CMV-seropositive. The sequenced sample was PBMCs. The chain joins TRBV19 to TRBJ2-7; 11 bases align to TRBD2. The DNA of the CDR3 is TGTGCCAGTAGTGCCTTAGCGGGAGGGAAATACGAGCAGTACTTC. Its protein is CASSALAGGKYEQYF.